This entry concerns a single TCR beta chain. This clonotype was picked up many times. There is no known antigen for this receptor. No base quality values were provided; no much bigger clone lies one nucleotide off. Sequencing relied on an Illumina HiSeq 1500. TCRdb handled the public reads itself, with Q25 trimming in fastp and clone calling in MiXCR, and kept productive beta chains. Rows merge per CDR3 protein into single entries with the most common DNA and genes. The sample table records about 250,000 distinct CDR3 sequences; around 6.6% of these occur just once. About 6% of the sample rests with the top ten. The CDR3 measures 15 amino acids from cysteine to phenylalanine. Just CDR3 DNA is preserved here, 45 bases in frame from base 1. The germline V gene encodes CDR1 DFQATT and CDR2 SNEGSKA (reference sequence). Deletion took 0 bases off V and 0 bases off J, with a span of 9 bases between the germline ends.

The sample belongs to a study of T cell repertoires in cytomegalovirus infection (dated by TCRdb to about 2019). For context, the study as a whole: Donor HLA type was relevant to the analysis, as public TCR beta signatures indicated carriage of CMV infection together with the matching HLA type.

Overall study outcomes, separate from this receptor: The ex vivo response was dominated by HLA-C-restricted CMV-specific TCR beta clonotypes, which also provided the single most frequent clonotype in two of eight donors. In both this cohort and an independent cohort of a few hundred donors, the cumulative frequency of public TCR beta family members distinguished carriers of CMV infection plus the relevant HLA type.

The sequenced sample consisted of PBMCs. Rearrangement joined TRBV20-1 to TRBJ1-3, with the D gene not confidently named. The receptor was isolated from a human donor in good health (CMV status not recorded). Some clones in this sample may be carry-over from other donors' samples. The DNA sequence is as follows: TGCAGTGCTAGAGATTTAAACAGCTCTGGAAACACCATATATTTT. It codes for CSARDLNSSGNTIYF.